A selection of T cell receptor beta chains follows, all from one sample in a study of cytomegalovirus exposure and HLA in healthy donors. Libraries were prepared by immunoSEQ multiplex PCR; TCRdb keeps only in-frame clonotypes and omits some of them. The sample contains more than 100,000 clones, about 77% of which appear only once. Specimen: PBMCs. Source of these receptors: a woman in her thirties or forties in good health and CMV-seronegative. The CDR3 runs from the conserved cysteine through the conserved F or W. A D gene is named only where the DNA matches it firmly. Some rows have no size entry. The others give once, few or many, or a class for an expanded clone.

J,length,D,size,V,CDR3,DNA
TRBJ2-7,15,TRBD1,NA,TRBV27,CASSPTRDRGDEQYF,TGTGCCAGCAGCCCAACCCGGGACAGGGGTGACGAGCAGTACTTC
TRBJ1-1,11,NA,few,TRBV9,CASSSHRVIFF,TGTGCCAGCAGCTCTCACAGGGTTATTTTCTTT
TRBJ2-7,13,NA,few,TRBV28,CASSPYTGCEQYF,TGTGCCAGCAGTCCGTATACAGGGTGCGAGCAGTACTTC
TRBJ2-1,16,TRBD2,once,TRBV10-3,CAISEGLAGGRYEQFF,TGTGCCATCAGTGAGGGACTAGCGGGGGGGCGGTATGAGCAGTTCTTC
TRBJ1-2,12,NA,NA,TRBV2,CASSEKGYGYTF,TGTGCCAGCAGTGAAAAGGGGTATGGCTACACCTTC
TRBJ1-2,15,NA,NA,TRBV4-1,CASSHFRVSNYGYTF,TGCGCCAGCAGCCACTTTCGGGTATCTAACTATGGCTACACCTTC
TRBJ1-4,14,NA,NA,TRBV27,CASSFSRQNEKLFF,TGTGCCAGCAGTTTCTCCCGACAGAATGAAAAACTGTTTTTT
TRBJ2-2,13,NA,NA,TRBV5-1,CASSYRDTGELFF,TGCGCCAGCAGCTACAGGGACACCGGGGAGCTGTTTTTT
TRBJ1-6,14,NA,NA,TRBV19,CATVDSFNNSPLHF,TGTGCCACCGTTGACAGTTTTAATAATTCACCCCTCCACTTT
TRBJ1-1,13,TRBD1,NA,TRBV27,CASSLSGQRRAFF,TGTGCCAGCAGTTTATCGGGACAGCGCCGAGCTTTCTTT
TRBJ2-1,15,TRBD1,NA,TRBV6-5,CASSNGQGINDEQFF,TGTGCCAGCAGCAATGGACAGGGAATTAACGATGAGCAGTTCTTC
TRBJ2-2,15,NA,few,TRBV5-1,CASSLGTANTGELFF,TGCGCCAGCAGCTTGGGGACAGCGAACACCGGGGAGCTGTTTTTT
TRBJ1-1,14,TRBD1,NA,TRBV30,CAWSVGTGGTEAFF,TGTGCCTGGAGTGTAGGGACAGGGGGGACTGAAGCTTTCTTT
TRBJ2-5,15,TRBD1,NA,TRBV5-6,CASSPVDRGPETQYF,TGTGCCAGCAGCCCAGTTGACAGGGGGCCGGAGACCCAGTACTTC